The 19 T cell receptor beta chains below all came from one sample that was sequenced in a study of T cell changes during pregnancy in multiple sclerosis (dated by TCRdb to the late 2010s). Libraries were built with the immunoSEQ multiplex PCR assay. TCRdb's version of the immuneACCESS table is confined to in-frame rearrangements and falls short of the full clone set. An unresolved V gene accounts for under half of the shortfall where checked; the remainder is of unknown origin. The sample table shows 130,000 or so clones, and 85% to 95% are seen once. In total, the top ten clones hold 6.2% of the sample. Sequencing was performed on peripheral blood, taken before pregnancy. The receptor set was obtained from a female donor with multiple sclerosis, enrolled in a pregnancy study.

Comment on this clone: At the DNA level, this CDR3 is encoded by other sequences in the same sample as well. This chain connects TRBV27 to TRBJ1-2, with D perhaps matching TRBD1 (6 bases). Trimming pared 2 bases from V and 6 bases from J, leaving 10 bases between. The CDR3 contains 13 residues. Per germline, CDR1 MNHEY and CDR2 SMNVEV (reference sequence). CDR3 in DNA: TGTGCCAGCAGTTTAACGTCAGGGGATGGCTACACCTTC. Amino acid sequence: CASSLTSGDGYTF.

The V call is TRBV9, the J call TRBJ1-2; possibly TRBD1 for D (5 bases). Trimming took off 0 bases at V and 4 bases at J, with 13 bases between the two ends. Germline-derived CDR1 and CDR2 are SGDLS and YYNGEE. The CDR3 has 15 residues. This CDR3 is CASSVAAQAPYGYTF. CDR3 coding DNA: TGTGCCAGCAGCGTAGCCGCACAGGCCCCCTATGGCTACACCTTC. Complete variable domain (other parts from reference TRBV9 and TRBJ1-2): DSGVTQTPKHLITATGQRVTLRCSPRSGDLSVYWYQQSLDQGLQFLIQYYNGEERAKGNILERFSAQQFPDLHSELNLSSLELGDSALYFCASSVAAQAPYGYTFGSGTRLTVV.

CDR3 DNA sequence: TGTGCCTGCCCGGACAGGGGCTATGGCTACACCTTC. This gives the protein CACPDRGYGYTF. The V call is TRBV30, the J call TRBJ1-2; TRBD1 agrees at 9 bases. This CDR3 comprises 12 residues. After removal of 6 bases from V and 4 bases from J, the junction contained 3 bases not matched to a gene. The V gene's germline CDR1 is GTSNPN and CDR2 SVGIG (reference sequence). Full variable domain (remainder filled in from reference TRBV30 and TRBJ1-2): SQTIHQWPATLVQPVGSPLSLECTVEGTSNPNLYWYRQAAGRGLQLLFYSVGIGQISSEVPQNLSASRPQDRQFILSSKKLLLSDSGFYLCACPDRGYGYTFGSGTRLTVV.

The V call is TRBV5-5, the J call TRBJ2-7; 11 nucleotides line up with TRBD2. The CDR3 totals 15 residues. Germline V gene lookup returns CDR1 SGHKS and CDR2 YYEKEE (reference sequence). J gave up 3 bases and V 1 base, and 3 bases lay outside the gene matches. In nucleotides, the CDR3 is TGTGCCAGCAGCTTGTTTACTAGCGGGAGCTACGAGCAGTACTTC. Translating gives CASSLFTSGSYEQYF.

This clone was counted once. The chain joins TRBV7-9 to TRBJ1-2; 10 bases line up with TRBD1. The CDR3 totals 15 residues. Germline assignment: CDR1 SEHNR and CDR2 FQNEAQ (reference sequence). V shed 5 bases and J 1 base; nucleotides not matched to a gene: 4. The DNA of the CDR3 is TGTGCCAGCAGCAAGGGACAGGGGATTAACTATGGCTACACCTTC. Amino acid sequence: CASSKGQGINYGYTF.

CDR3 DNA sequence: TGTGCCAGCAGTGAAGCGGGGGGGCCCTACGAGCAGTACTTC. Amino acids: CASSEAGGPYEQYF. V is TRBV6-1 and J is TRBJ2-7; tentative D call: TRBD2 (7 bases). V was cut by 0 bases and J by 2 bases, with 8 bases left in between. The CDR3 is 14 amino acids. The V gene's germline CDR1 is MNHNS and CDR2 SASEGT.

This clone was observed once. V and J are TRBV30 and TRBJ2-7, with 8 bases lining up with TRBD2. Trimming at V came to 2 bases and at J to 3 bases, leaving 6 bases not matched to a gene. Germline CDR1 and CDR2: GTSNPN and SVGIG (reference sequence). The CDR3 is made up of 14 amino acids. The CDR3 bases are TGTGCCTGGAGTACTTCAAGCGGGGGCTACGAGCAGTACTTC. Encoded protein: CAWSTSSGGYEQYF.

The chain recombines TRBV5-6 with TRBJ2-2, with D tentatively TRBD1 (6 bases). Per the germline V gene, CDR1 is SGHDT and CDR2 is YYEEEE. Trimming cost V 4 bases and J 1 base, with 11 bases left between them. The CDR3 spans 15 residues. The CDR3 region is CASSKDRGNTGELFF. CDR3 sequence (DNA): TGTGCCAGCAGCAAGGACAGAGGGAACACCGGGGAGCTGTTTTTT.

The CDR3 bases are TGCGCCAGCAGTTCGACATCTAGCGCTAGCACAGATACGCAGTATTTT. Protein product: CASSSTSSASTDTQYF. J is TRBJ2-3 and V is TRBV4-1, with D possibly matching TRBD2 (6 bases). The CDR3 extends over 16 amino acids. V lost 6 bases and J lost 0, with 16 bases in between. From germline, CDR1 is MGHRA and CDR2 YSYEKL.

The V call is TRBV6-5, the J call TRBJ2-5; D is perhaps TRBD1 (6 bases). The CDR3 runs 14 residues. Germline lookup yields CDR1 MNHEY and CDR2 SVGAGI. The ends were cut back, 11 bases at V and 1 base at J, with 17 bases in the middle. CDR3 region: CAATAGQSQETQYF. In nucleotides, the CDR3 is TGTGCCGCTACAGCCGGACAGTCCCAAGAGACCCAGTACTTC.

The chain combines TRBV29-1 with TRBJ2-2; weak D call: TRBD2 (5 bases). V lost 7 bases to trimming and J lost 1 base, with 7 bases between them. This CDR3 has 12 amino acids. Per the germline V gene, CDR1 is SQVTM and CDR2 is ANQGSEA. The chain's CDR3 is CSGGRNTGELFF. The CDR3 DNA is TGCAGCGGAGGGAGGAACACCGGGGAGCTGTTTTTT.

This chain links TRBV18 with TRBJ2-3; 7 nucleotides line up with TRBD2. The germline V gene has CDR1 KGHSH and CDR2 LQKENI. This CDR3 is built from 14 residues. Germline trimming cut 6 bases from V and 4 bases from J; bases unmatched to any gene: 7. The CDR3 loop reads CASSSGRGPDTQYF. In DNA form, the CDR3 reads TGTGCCAGCTCCTCAGGGAGGGGCCCAGATACGCAGTATTTT.

The J gene is TRBJ2-5, the V gene TRBV28; TRBD1 is a possible D gene (5 bases). This CDR3 is built from 15 residues. The germline V gene has CDR1 MDHEN and CDR2 SYDVKM. V dropped 7 bases and J dropped 2 bases, with 17 bases sitting between them. As DNA, the CDR3 is TGTGCCAGCATTGGACATGGGGCAGCTCAAGAGACCCAGTACTTC. It yields the protein CASIGHGAAQETQYF.

The rearrangement uses TRBV27 and TRBJ2-5, with TRBD2 identical over 14 bases. This CDR3 region has 15 residues. Germline V CDR1 and CDR2: MNHEY, SMNVEV (reference sequence). With 6 bases clipped from V and 4 bases from J, the junction kept 4 bases outside the gene matches. CDR3 nucleotide sequence: TGTGCCAGCAGCAGGGGGACTAGCGGGAGAGAGACCCAGTACTTC. It encodes CASSRGTSGRETQYF.

The chain employs TRBV6-5 and TRBJ1-2; no firm D call. The CDR3 extends over 13 amino acids. V lost 6 bases, J lost 2 bases, and 10 bases lay in between. Germline assignment: CDR1 MNHEY and CDR2 SVGAGI. CDR3 sequence: CASRKTSNYGYTF. DNA of the CDR3: TGTGCCAGCAGGAAGACATCGAACTATGGCTACACCTTC.

The chain has TRBV7-8 and TRBJ1-6, with TRBD1 matching over 7 bases. With 2 bases clipped from V and 7 bases from J, the junction kept 5 bases outside the gene matches. CDR1 is SGHVS and CDR2 is FQNEAQ in the germline V gene. The CDR3 covers 15 residues. The CDR3 protein is CASSLKTGLNSPLHF. In DNA, the CDR3 is TGTGCCAGCAGCTTAAAGACAGGGTTGAATTCACCCCTCCACTTT.

This clone was observed a handful of times. V gene TRBV7-3 combines with J gene TRBJ2-1, with a weak D call TRBD1 (7 bases). Germline V lookup: CDR1 SGHTA, CDR2 FQGTGA. The CDR3 totals 14 residues. Trimming took 2 bases from V and 4 from J, leaving 9 bases between them. The CDR3 protein is CASSLQGGYNEQFF. DNA for the CDR3: TGTGCCAGCAGCTTACAGGGGGGATACAATGAGCAGTTCTTC.

This clone was seen a single time. The chain is built from TRBV27 and TRBJ1-5; 9 bases are shared with TRBD1. The germline V gene has CDR1 MNHEY and CDR2 SMNVEV (reference sequence). This CDR3 spans 14 amino acids. After removal of 5 bases from V and 6 bases from J, the junction contained 5 bases not matched to a gene. DNA of the CDR3: TGTGCCAGCAGTAGGACAGGGGTTAGTCAGCCCCAGCATTTT. It is translated as CASSRTGVSQPQHF.

This rearrangement joins TRBV6-1 to TRBJ1-5; 12 positions agree with TRBD1. Germline loops: CDR1 MNHNS, CDR2 SASEGT. With 8 bases clipped from V and 2 bases from J, the junction kept 4 bases outside the gene matches. There are 15 residues in the CDR3. The CDR3 nucleotides are TGTGCCAGCCGGGGGACAGGGGGCCGCAATCAGCCCCAGCATTTT. As protein: CASRGTGGRNQPQHF.